This TCR beta chain was observed in a study of blood T cell repertoires in COVID-19. Whole-study context: Samples representing acute and convalescent COVID-19 were sourced from the United States, Italy and Spain. T cells, B-cell-depleted T cells, or PBMCs provided the cDNA or gDNA that served as material.

CDR1 and CDR2 (germline): SNHLY, FYNNEI. The ends lost 8 bases at V and 4 bases at J; junction bases unmatched: 4. The CDR3 extends over 12 amino acids. Per the original methods: Amplifying reference gene primers gave estimates of nucleated cell counts. Clones were read by immunoSEQ multiplex PCR, and TCRdb kept only the in-frame ones, dropping some. V, J and clone size reflect that table, while D and trimming were determined from the DNA. The sample has some 240,000 clones; roughly nine tenths are singletons. The specimen was peripheral blood. The TCR originated in a man between 60 and 75 years old who had recovered from COVID-19. The gene calls are TRBV2 and TRBJ1-1; 7 bases fit TRBD1. DNA for the CDR3: TGTGCCAGCGCCCGGGACAGCACTGAAGCTTTCTTT. This sequence encodes CASARDSTEAFF.